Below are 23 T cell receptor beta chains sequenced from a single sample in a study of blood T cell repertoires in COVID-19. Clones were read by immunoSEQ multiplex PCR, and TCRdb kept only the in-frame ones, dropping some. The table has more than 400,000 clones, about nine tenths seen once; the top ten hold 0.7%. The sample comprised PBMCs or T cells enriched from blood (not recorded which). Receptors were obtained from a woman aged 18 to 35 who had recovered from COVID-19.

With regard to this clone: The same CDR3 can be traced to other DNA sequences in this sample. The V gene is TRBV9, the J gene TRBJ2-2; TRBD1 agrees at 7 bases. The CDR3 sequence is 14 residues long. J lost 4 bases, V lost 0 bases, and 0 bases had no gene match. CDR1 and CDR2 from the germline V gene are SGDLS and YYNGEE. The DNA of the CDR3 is TGTGCCAGCAGCGTAGGACAGGGCACCGGGGAGCTGTTTTTT. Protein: CASSVGQGTGELFF. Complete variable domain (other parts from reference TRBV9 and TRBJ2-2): DSGVTQTPKHLITATGQRVTLRCSPRSGDLSVYWYQQSLDQGLQFLIQYYNGEERAKGNILERFSAQQFPDLHSELNLSSLELGDSALYFCASSVGQGTGELFFGEGSRLTVL.

CDR3 sequence (DNA): TGCGCCAGCAGCTTCCCGACAGGGAGCGGGACAGATACGCAGTATTTT. This codes for CASSFPTGSGTDTQYF. The chain links TRBV5-1 to TRBJ2-3; a weak D match, TRBD1 (7 bases). Trimming shortened V by 2 bases and J by 3 bases, and 16 bases separated the two germline ends. This CDR3 has 16 residues. Germline V gene data show CDR1 as SGHRS and CDR2 as YFSETQ.

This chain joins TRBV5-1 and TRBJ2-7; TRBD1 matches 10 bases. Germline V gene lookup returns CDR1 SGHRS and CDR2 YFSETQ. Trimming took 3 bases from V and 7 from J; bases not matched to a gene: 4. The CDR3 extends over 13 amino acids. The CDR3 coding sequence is TGCGCCAGCAGCTGGGACAGGGGCTGGGAGCAGTACTTC. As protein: CASSWDRGWEQYF.

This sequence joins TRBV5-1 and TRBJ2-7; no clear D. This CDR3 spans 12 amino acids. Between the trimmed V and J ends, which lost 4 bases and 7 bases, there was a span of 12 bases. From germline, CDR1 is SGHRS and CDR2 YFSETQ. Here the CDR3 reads CASSTPIGEQYF. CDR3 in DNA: TGCGCCAGCAGCACCCCCATCGGGGAGCAGTACTTC.

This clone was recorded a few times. CDR3 nucleotide sequence: TGTGCCAGCAGCTTAACGCCTAGCGGGGGGGCCCCTGGCACAGATACGCAGTATTTT. Translating it yields CASSLTPSGGAPGTDTQYF. The gene calls are TRBV7-2 and TRBJ2-3; the match to TRBD2 covers 12 bases. The CDR3 has 19 residues. V trimming: 2 bases; J trimming: 1 base; junction bases outside the gene matches: 10. Germline V gene data show CDR1 as SGHTA and CDR2 as FQGNSA.

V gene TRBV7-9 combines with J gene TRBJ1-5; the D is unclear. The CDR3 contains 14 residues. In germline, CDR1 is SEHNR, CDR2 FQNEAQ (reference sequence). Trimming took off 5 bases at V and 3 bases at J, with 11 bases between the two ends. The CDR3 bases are TGTGCCAGCAGCCCTACGAGCGACAATCAGCCCCAGCATTTT. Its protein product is CASSPTSDNQPQHF. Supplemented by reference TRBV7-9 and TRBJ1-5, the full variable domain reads DTGVSQNPRHKITKRGQNVTFRCDPISEHNRLYWYRQTLGQGPEFLTYFQNEAQLEKSRLLSDRFSAERPKGSFSTLEIQRTEQGDSAMYLCASSPTSDNQPQHFGDGTRLSIL.

Here the CDR3 reads CASSVVSTDTQYF. The CDR3 region has the DNA TGTGCCAGCAGCGTAGTAAGCACAGATACGCAGTATTTT. The genes are TRBV9 and TRBJ2-3; unclear D gene. The CDR3 extends over 13 amino acids. Germline assignment: CDR1 SGDLS and CDR2 YYNGEE. V dropped 0 bases and J dropped 0 bases, with 2 bases sitting between them.

The CDR3 bases are TGCGCCAGCAGCCTCTACGGCGGTGGCTACACCTTC. Amino acid sequence: CASSLYGGGYTF. This chain connects TRBV5-1 to TRBJ1-2; D call uncertain. The V end was cut by 4 bases, the J end by 7 bases, with 11 bases between. The CDR3 runs 12 residues. The germline V gene encodes CDR1 SGHRS and CDR2 YFSETQ. Full variable domain (remainder filled in from reference TRBV5-1 and TRBJ1-2): KAGVTQTPRYLIKTRGQQVTLSCSPISGHRSVSWYQQTPGQGLQFLFEYFSETQRNKGNFPGRFSGRQFSNSRSEMNVSTLELGDSALYLCASSLYGGGYTFGSGTRLTVV.

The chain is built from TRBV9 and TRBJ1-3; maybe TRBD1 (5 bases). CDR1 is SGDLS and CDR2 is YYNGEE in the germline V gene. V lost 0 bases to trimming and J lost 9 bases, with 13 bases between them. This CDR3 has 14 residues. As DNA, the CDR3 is TGTGCCAGCAGCGTAGATGGTGGGAGGGGCACCATATATTTT. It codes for CASSVDGGRGTIYF.

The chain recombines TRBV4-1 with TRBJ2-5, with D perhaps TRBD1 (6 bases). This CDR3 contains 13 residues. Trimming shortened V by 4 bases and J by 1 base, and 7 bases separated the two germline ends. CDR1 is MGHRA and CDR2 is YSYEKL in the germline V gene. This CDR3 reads CASSRTVQETQYF. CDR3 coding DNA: TGCGCCAGCAGCCGGACAGTCCAAGAGACCCAGTACTTC.

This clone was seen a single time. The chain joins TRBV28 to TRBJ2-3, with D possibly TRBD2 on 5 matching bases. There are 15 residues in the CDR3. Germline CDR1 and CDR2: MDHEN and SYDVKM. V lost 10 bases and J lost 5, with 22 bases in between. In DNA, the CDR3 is TGTGCCACCAAACGGGGATCCACAGATAAAGATACGCAGTATTTT. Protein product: CATKRGSTDKDTQYF.

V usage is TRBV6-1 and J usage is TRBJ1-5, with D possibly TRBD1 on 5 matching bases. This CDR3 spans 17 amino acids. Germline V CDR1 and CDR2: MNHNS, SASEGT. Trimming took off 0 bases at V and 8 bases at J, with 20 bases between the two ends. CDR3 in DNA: TGTGCCAGCAGTGAAGCGTATGTGGCGGGGGTAATTGAGCCCCAGCATTTT. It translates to CASSEAYVAGVIEPQHF.

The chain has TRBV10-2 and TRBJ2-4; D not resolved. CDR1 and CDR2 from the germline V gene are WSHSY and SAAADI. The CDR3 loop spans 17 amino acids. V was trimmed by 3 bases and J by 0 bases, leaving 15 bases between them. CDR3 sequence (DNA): TGCGCCAGCAGTGAAAAGGCACTAAACCTAGCCAAAAACATTCAGTACTTC. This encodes CASSEKALNLAKNIQYF.

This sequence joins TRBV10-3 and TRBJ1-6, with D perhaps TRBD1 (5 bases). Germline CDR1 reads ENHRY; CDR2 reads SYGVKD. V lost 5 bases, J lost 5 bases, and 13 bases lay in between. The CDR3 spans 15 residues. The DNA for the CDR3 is TGTGCCATCAGTAGCACAGGAATAAATAATTCACCCCTCCACTTT. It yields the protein CAISSTGINNSPLHF.

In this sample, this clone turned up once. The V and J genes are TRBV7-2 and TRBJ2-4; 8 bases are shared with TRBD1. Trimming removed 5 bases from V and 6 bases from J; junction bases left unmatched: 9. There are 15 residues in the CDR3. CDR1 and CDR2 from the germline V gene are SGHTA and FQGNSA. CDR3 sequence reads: CASSPNRGVRNIQYF. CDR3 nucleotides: TGTGCCAGCAGCCCTAACAGGGGGGTAAGAAACATTCAGTACTTC. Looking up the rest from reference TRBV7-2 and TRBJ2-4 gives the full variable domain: GAGVSQSPSNKVTEKGKDVELRCDPISGHTALYWYRQSLGQGLEFLIYFQGNSAPDKSGLPSDRFSAERTGGSVSTLTIQRTQQEDSAVYLCASSPNRGVRNIQYFGAGTRLSVL.

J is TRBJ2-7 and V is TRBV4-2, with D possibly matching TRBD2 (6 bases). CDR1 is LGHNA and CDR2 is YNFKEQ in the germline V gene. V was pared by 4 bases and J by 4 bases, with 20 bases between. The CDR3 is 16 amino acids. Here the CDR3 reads CASSPTGREDRYEQYF. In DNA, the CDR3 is TGTGCCAGCAGCCCTACCGGAAGGGAGGACCGGTACGAGCAGTACTTC.

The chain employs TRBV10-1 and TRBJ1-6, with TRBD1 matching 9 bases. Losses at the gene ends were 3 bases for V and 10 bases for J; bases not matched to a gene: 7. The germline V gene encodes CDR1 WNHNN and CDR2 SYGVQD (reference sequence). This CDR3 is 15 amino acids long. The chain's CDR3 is CASSEGTGKGSPLHF. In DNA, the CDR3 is TGCGCCAGCAGTGAAGGGACAGGGAAGGGATCACCCCTCCACTTT.

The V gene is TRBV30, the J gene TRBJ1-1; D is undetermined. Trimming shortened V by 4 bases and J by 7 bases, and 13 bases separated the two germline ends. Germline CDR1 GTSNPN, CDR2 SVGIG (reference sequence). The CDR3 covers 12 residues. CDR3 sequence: CAWIEGADEAFF. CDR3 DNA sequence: TGTGCCTGGATTGAGGGAGCCGATGAAGCTTTCTTT.

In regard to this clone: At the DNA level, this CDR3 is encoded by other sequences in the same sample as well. In DNA form, the CDR3 reads TGCGCCAGCAGCTCCTTACAGGGGCGCACTGAAGCTTTCTTT. Protein sequence: CASSSLQGRTEAFF. The V gene is TRBV5-1, the J gene TRBJ1-1, with 7 bases lining up with TRBD1. Germline-derived CDR1 and CDR2 are SGHRS and YFSETQ. V lost 3 bases and J lost 4; bases outside the gene matches: 6. The CDR3 has 14 amino acids.

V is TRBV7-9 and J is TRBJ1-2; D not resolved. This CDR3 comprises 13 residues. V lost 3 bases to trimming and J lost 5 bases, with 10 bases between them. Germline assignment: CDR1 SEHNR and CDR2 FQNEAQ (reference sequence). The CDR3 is CASSFPGSYGYTF. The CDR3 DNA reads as TGTGCCAGCAGCTTTCCCGGTTCTTATGGCTACACCTTC.

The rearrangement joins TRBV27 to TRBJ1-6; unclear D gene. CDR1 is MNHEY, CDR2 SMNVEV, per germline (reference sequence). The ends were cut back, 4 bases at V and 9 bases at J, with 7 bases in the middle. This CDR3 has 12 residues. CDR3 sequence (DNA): TGTGCCAGCAGTTGGCCGGGTTCACCCCTCCACTTT. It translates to CASSWPGSPLHF.

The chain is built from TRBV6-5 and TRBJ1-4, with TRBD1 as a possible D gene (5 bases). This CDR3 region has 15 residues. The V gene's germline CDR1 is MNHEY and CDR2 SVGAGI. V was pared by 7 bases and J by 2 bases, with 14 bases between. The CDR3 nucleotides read TGTGCCAGCAAGTCGATTCGGGGGACTAATGAAAAACTGTTTTTT. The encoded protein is CASKSIRGTNEKLFF.

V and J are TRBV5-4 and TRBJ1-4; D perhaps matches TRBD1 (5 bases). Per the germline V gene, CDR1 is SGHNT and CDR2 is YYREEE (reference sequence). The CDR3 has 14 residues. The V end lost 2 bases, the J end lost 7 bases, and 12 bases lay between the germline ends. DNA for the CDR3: TGTGCCAGCAGCTTCCCAGGGCCGGGTGAAAAACTGTTTTTT. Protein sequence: CASSFPGPGEKLFF.